This TCR beta chain was retrieved from a study of T cell repertoires in cytomegalovirus infection. Study in general: Use of recently identified HLA-C-restricted and well-studied HLA-B-restricted CMV epitopes was part of the study. Indications of both CMV infection and matching HLA type were provided by public TCR beta signatures.

Findings and caveats of the study: Summed frequency of shared TCR beta families picked out CMV carriers who also had the relevant HLA. CMV-specific HLA-C-restricted TCR beta clonotypes dominated the ex vivo response.

The table lists this clonotype with a few counts. Its target is unknown. Germline CDR1 reads MNHNS; CDR2 reads SASEGT. The CDR3 spans 15 residues. V shed 1 base and J shed 7 bases, with 13 bases lying between them. TCRdb analysed the reads with MiXCR anew, one entry per CDR3 protein. Of approximately 730,000 distinct CDR3 sequences in the sample, 30% to 40% were seen once. The source material was cultured PBMCs, sampled from culture after CMV antigen stimulation. This chain links TRBV6-1 with TRBJ1-4; D call uncertain. The clonotype was recovered from a human donor in good health (CMV status not recorded). Some clones in this sample may be carry-over from other donors' samples. The CDR3 nucleotides read TGTGCCAGCAGTGAAGGCGCCCCCGGCGGTGAAAAACTGTTTTTT. This codes for CASSEGAPGGEKLFF.